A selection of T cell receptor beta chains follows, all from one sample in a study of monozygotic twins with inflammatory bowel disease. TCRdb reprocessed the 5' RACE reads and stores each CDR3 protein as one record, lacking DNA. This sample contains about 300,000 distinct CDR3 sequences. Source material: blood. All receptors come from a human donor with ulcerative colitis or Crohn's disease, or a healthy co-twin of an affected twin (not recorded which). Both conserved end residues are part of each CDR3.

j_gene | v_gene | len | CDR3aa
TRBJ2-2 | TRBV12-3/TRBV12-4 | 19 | CASNPPSPFSGGDTGELFF
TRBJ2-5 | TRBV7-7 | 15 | CASSLTRGFKETQYF
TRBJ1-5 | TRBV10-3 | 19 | CAISEREVTTGGSNQPQHF
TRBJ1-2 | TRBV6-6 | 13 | CASRPGTGVSYTF
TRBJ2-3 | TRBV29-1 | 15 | CSVQTTGVLTDTQYF
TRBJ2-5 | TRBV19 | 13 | CASSRGTADTQYF
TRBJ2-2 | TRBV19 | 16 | CASSPAGTLGTGELFF
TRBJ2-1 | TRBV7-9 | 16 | CASSSQLAGGSNEQFF
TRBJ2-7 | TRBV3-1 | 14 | CASSWDRKTYEQYF
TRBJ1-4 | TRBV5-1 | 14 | CASSSGATNEKLFF
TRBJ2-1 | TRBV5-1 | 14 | CASSLGIRDNEQFF
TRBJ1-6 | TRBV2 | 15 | CASSNLERMRSPLHF
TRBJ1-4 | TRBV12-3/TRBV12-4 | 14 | CAVARTGYNEKLFF
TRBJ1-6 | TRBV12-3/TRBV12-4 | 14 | CASSFRQGDSPLHF
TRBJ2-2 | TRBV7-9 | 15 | CASSSRDQGTGELFF
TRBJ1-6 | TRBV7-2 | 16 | CASSSQGLATSGALHF
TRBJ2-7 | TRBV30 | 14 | CAWSGGHQVYEQYF
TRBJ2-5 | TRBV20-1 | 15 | CSARDPGPRGGTQYF
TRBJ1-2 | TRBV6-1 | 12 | CASSEYDYGYTF
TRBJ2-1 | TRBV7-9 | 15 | CVSTPQLAGAGEQFF
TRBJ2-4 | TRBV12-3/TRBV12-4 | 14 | CASSLLIAKNIRYF
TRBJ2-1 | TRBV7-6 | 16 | CASSRTAGAIYNEQFF
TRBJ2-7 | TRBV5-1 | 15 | CASFGQGQFGYEQYF
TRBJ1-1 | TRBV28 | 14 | CASSLIQGGHEAFF
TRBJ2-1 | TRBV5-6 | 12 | CASSRLPNEQFF
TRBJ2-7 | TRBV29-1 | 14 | CSVGGTGVSYEQYF
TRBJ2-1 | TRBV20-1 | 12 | CSALSGSNEQFF
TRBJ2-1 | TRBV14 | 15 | CASSRLAVAKNEQFF
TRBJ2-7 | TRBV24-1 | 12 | CATSDREPTGYF
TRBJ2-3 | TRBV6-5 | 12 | CASNNGEYTQYF
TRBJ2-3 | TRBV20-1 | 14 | CSASPTLGADTQYF
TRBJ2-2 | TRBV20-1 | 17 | CSARGTSGGRSTGELFF
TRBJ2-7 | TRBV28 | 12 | CASSFGQYEQYF
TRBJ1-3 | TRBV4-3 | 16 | CASSQIAGSYGNTIYF
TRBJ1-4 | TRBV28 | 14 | CASSLTSGWEKLFF
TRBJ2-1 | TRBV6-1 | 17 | CASSRTLRREGYNEQFF
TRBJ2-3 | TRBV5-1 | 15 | CASKKLAGGTDTQYF
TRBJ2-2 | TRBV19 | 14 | CASSTGQNTGELFF
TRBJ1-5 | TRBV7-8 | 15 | CASSLARGGDQPQHF
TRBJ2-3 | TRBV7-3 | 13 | CASSTRGSDTQYF
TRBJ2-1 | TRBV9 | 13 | CASSKGWFNEQFF
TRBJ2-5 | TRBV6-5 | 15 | CASSYSLRPEETQYF
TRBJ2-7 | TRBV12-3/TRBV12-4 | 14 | CASNPRDSSYEQYF
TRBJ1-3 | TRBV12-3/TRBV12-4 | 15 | CASSRTGTGGNTIYF
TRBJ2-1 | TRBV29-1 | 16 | CSVGKIAGGPGNEQFF
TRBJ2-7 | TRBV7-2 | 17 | CASSSIVGQGARDEQYF
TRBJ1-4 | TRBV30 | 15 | CAWGPGQGTNEKLFF
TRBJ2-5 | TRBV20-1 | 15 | CSARLAGAPQETQYF
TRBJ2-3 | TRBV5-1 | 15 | CASSLFGASTDTQYF
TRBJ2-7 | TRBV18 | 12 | CASSEEYDEQYF
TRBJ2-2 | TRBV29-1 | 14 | CSVPRTGDTGELFF
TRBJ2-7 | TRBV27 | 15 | CASSLSGTGRYEQYF
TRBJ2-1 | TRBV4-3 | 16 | CASSQEGPASYNEQFF
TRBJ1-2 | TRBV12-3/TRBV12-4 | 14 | CASSFTGGNYGYTF
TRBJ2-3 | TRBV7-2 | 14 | CASSTGTSGGREYF